A single sample is the source of the 28 T cell receptor beta chains below, sequenced in a study of cytomegalovirus exposure and HLA in healthy donors. PCR was performed using 60 Vbeta and 13 Jbeta primers. Method: immunoSEQ multiplex PCR; TCRdb's copy keeps in-frame clones and lacks some. The sample yields about 110,000 clones, 77% seen once. The sequenced material came from PBMCs. Receptor source: a human donor in good health.

The chain joins TRBV10-3 to TRBJ2-7, with 9 positions matching TRBD2. Germline trimming cut 3 bases from V and 6 bases from J; bases unmatched to any gene: 9. CDR1 is ENHRY and CDR2 is SYGVKD in the germline V gene. This CDR3 spans 15 amino acids. CDR3 in DNA: TGTGCCATCAGTGACGGTCCTAGCGGGACGGGCGAGCAGTACTTC. This sequence encodes CAISDGPSGTGEQYF.

This clone was seen a handful of times. The chain links TRBV5-1 to TRBJ2-5, with D perhaps TRBD1 (6 bases). The J call may not be correct, given that the DNA end is closer to TRBJ2-7. The germline V gene has CDR1 SGHRS and CDR2 YFSETQ. CDR3 length: 12 amino acids. CDR3 in amino acids: CASSFQGYEQYF. The CDR3 bases are TGCGCCAGCAGCTTTCAGGGGTACGAGCAGTACTTC.

The chain recombines TRBV7-9 with TRBJ2-3, with TRBD2 matching 13 bases. This CDR3 is built from 17 residues. CDR1 is SEHNR and CDR2 is FQNEAQ in the germline V gene (reference sequence). With 1 base clipped from V and 2 bases from J, the junction kept 3 bases outside the gene matches. CDR3 sequence: CASSLGLAGGTTDTQYF. The CDR3 DNA reads as TGTGCCAGCAGCTTAGGACTAGCGGGAGGCACCACAGATACGCAGTATTTT.

J is TRBJ2-5 and V is TRBV7-8; 7 positions match TRBD1. The CDR3 covers 15 residues. V dropped 2 bases and J dropped 5; count of bases not matched to a gene: 8. Per germline, CDR1 SGHVS and CDR2 FQNEAQ. CDR3 coding DNA: TGTGCCAGCAGCTTACGAGACCGGGACAGCGAGACCCAGTACTTC. This translates into CASSLRDRDSETQYF.

The chain employs TRBV11-2 and TRBJ2-1, with 14 bases fitting TRBD2. The CDR3 covers 16 residues. The V and J ends lost 3 bases and 6 bases, in that order; junction bases with no gene match: 4. The V gene's germline CDR1 is SGHAT and CDR2 FQNNGV. The CDR3 DNA follows: TGTGCCAGCAGCTTCAGACTAGCGGGAGGGGGCAATGAGCAGTTCTTC. Translating it yields CASSFRLAGGGNEQFF.

The rearrangement links TRBV9 to TRBJ2-1; 9 bases align to TRBD2. There are 15 residues in the CDR3. V lost 0 bases and J lost 7; bases outside the gene matches: 5. Germline CDR1 and CDR2: SGDLS and YYNGEE. In DNA form, the CDR3 reads TGTGCCAGCAGCGTAGGCGGGAGGGCCTGGAATGAGCAGTTCTTC. Its protein product is CASSVGGRAWNEQFF.

V is TRBV2 and J is TRBJ1-1; 7 bases map to TRBD1. In germline, CDR1 is SNHLY, CDR2 FYNNEI. V lost 10 bases, J lost 2 bases, and 7 bases stayed unmatched. CDR3 length: 13 amino acids. CDR3 DNA sequence: TGTGCCAACCGACAGGGCCCAAACACTGAAGCTTTCTTT. Translation: CANRQGPNTEAFF.

In nucleotides, the CDR3 is TGTGCCAGTAGTAAGCTAAACACAGATACGCAGTATTTT. Translation gives CASSKLNTDTQYF. This chain connects TRBV19 to TRBJ2-3; D not certain. V dropped 4 bases and J dropped 2 bases, with 7 bases sitting between them. The CDR3 is 13 amino acids. Germline V gives CDR1 LNHDA, CDR2 SQIVND (reference sequence).

CDR3 DNA: TGTGCCAGCAGTTTTTCCGGGACAGGGAGTCAGCCCCAGCATTTT. It encodes CASSFSGTGSQPQHF. The rearrangement links TRBV28 to TRBJ1-5, with 9 nucleotides matching TRBD1. Germline-derived CDR1 and CDR2 are MDHEN and SYDVKM. The junction had 6 bases not matched to a gene; V was cut back by 3 bases and J by 6 bases. CDR3 length: 15 residues.

The chain recombines TRBV2 with TRBJ2-5; 9 nucleotides agree with TRBD1. Germline V gives CDR1 SNHLY, CDR2 FYNNEI. V lost 2 bases to trimming and J lost 1 base; unmatched junction nucleotides: 8. The CDR3 spans 17 residues. The CDR3 DNA is TGTGCCAGCAGTGAAATGGGGACAGGGAGGTCCCAAGAGACCCAGTACTTC. This translates into CASSEMGTGRSQETQYF.

CDR3 DNA: TGTGCCAGCAGCCCCACCGGGACAGGGCTTATCTCGTTCACTGAAGCTTTCTTT. Its translation is CASSPTGTGLISFTEAFF. The rearrangement joins TRBV9 to TRBJ1-1, with TRBD1 identical over 9 bases. CDR3 size: 18 residues. V lost 4 bases and J lost 4; bases outside the gene matches: 17. Germline loops: CDR1 SGDLS, CDR2 YYNGEE.

The genes are TRBV7-9 and TRBJ2-7, with TRBD1 matching 11 bases. CDR1 and CDR2 (germline): SEHNR, FQNEAQ (reference sequence). J was trimmed by 7 bases and V by 2 bases; bases with no gene match: 7. The CDR3 is made up of 15 amino acids. The CDR3 nucleotides are TGTGCCAGCAGCTTACGGACAGGGGGCCCAGCGGAGCAGTACTTC. Translated, it gives CASSLRTGGPAEQYF. Complete variable domain (other parts from reference TRBV7-9 and TRBJ2-7): DTGVSQNPRHKITKRGQNVTFRCDPISEHNRLYWYRQTLGQGPEFLTYFQNEAQLEKSRLLSDRFSAERPKGSFSTLEIQRTEQGDSAMYLCASSLRTGGPAEQYFGPGTRLTVT.

The chain combines TRBV5-4 with TRBJ2-2, with D possibly being TRBD1 (5 bases). Looked up from germline, CDR1 is SGHNT and CDR2 is YYREEE (reference sequence). V was cut by 3 bases and J by 3 bases, with 18 bases left in between. CDR3 length: 17 residues. The CDR3 coding sequence is TGTGCCAGCAGCTCTCCTATGACTGCCAGGGACACCGGGGAGCTGTTTTTT. As protein: CASSSPMTARDTGELFF.

This CDR3 reads CASSSRGGVNEKLFF. The DNA of the CDR3 is TGTGCCAGCAGTAGCCGGGGAGGGGTGAATGAAAAACTGTTTTTT. This rearrangement joins TRBV6-5 to TRBJ1-4, with D perhaps matching TRBD1 (5 bases). The CDR3 runs 15 residues. The V end lost 5 bases, the J end lost 5 bases, and 15 bases lay between the germline ends. Germline V gene lookup returns CDR1 MNHEY and CDR2 SVGAGI.

The rearrangement links TRBV7-9 to TRBJ1-1; D unclear. V was shortened by 4 bases and J by 3 bases, with 9 bases between the two germline ends. Germline V lookup: CDR1 SEHNR, CDR2 FQNEAQ (reference sequence). The CDR3 loop spans 13 amino acids. The CDR3 coding sequence is TGTGCCAGCAGCTCCGCGGTCGACACTGAAGCTTTCTTT. It is translated as CASSSAVDTEAFF. The complete variable domain, with remaining parts taken from reference TRBV7-9 and TRBJ1-1, reads DTGVSQNPRHKITKRGQNVTFRCDPISEHNRLYWYRQTLGQGPEFLTYFQNEAQLEKSRLLSDRFSAERPKGSFSTLEIQRTEQGDSAMYLCASSSAVDTEAFFGQGTRLTVV.

The rearrangement uses TRBV15 and TRBJ2-3, with 9 bases aligning to TRBD2. The CDR3 is 19 residues long. Germline V gene sequence: CDR1 LNHNV, CDR2 YYDKDF (reference sequence). The V segment lost 5 bases and the J segment 1 base; nucleotides outside the gene matches: 16. Here the CDR3 reads CATSGAKRLAGVGTDTQYF. The DNA of the CDR3 is TGTGCCACCAGCGGGGCCAAACGGTTAGCGGGAGTGGGCACAGATACGCAGTATTTT.

The J gene is TRBJ2-7, the V gene TRBV19, with 8 bases fitting TRBD1. Germline assignment: CDR1 LNHDA and CDR2 SQIVND (reference sequence). CDR3 length equals 13 residues. V was clipped by 6 bases and J by 6 bases; unmatched bases: 7. The CDR3: CASSIQGGSEQYF. DNA of the CDR3: TGTGCCAGTAGCATACAGGGGGGTAGCGAGCAGTACTTC.

The V call is TRBV28, the J call TRBJ1-5; possibly TRBD1 for D (5 bases). Deletions cut 3 bases from V and 7 bases from J, with 10 bases between. The CDR3 spans 13 residues. CDR1 MDHEN and CDR2 SYDVKM come from the germline V gene. The CDR3 region has the DNA TGTGCCAGCAGTTTTCCAGGGTTGCAGCCCCAGCATTTT. Its translation is CASSFPGLQPQHF.

This chain links TRBV11-2 with TRBJ2-3; D is perhaps TRBD2 (6 bases). Germline CDR1 SGHAT, CDR2 FQNNGV. The CDR3 has 13 amino acids. V lost 1 base and J 6 bases, leaving 8 bases between the germline ends. The CDR3 bases are TGTGCCAGCAGCTTAGTTCGGGGGGATACGCAGTATTTT. Its translation is CASSLVRGDTQYF.

This clone came up once. This chain joins TRBV28 and TRBJ1-5; TRBD1 is a possible D gene (6 bases). This CDR3 has 18 residues. Germline CDR1 and CDR2: MDHEN and SYDVKM. The V end was cut by 6 bases, the J end by 0 bases, with 21 bases between. CDR3 region: CASSSPTGDRYSNQPQHF. CDR3 DNA: TGTGCCAGCAGCAGCCCGACAGGTGACCGATATAGCAATCAGCCCCAGCATTTT.

Turning to this clone: This sample includes further DNA sequences coding for the same CDR3. CDR3 loop: CASSAGGQAEKLFF. CDR3 bases: TGTGCCAGCAGTGCAGGCGGACAGGCTGAAAAACTGTTTTTT. The chain employs TRBV2 and TRBJ1-4, with 7 positions matching TRBD1. The germline CDR1 and CDR2 sequences are SNHLY and FYNNEI. The CDR3 consists of 14 residues. With V trimmed by 4 bases and J by 7 bases, 6 bases remained unmatched.

This chain joins TRBV5-1 and TRBJ1-2; D unresolved. The germline V gene encodes CDR1 SGHRS and CDR2 YFSETQ. V dropped 0 bases and J dropped 4 bases, with 13 bases sitting between them. The CDR3 length is 15 residues. The CDR3 region is CASSLDASEAYGYTF. CDR3 in DNA: TGCGCCAGCAGCTTGGACGCCAGTGAGGCCTATGGCTACACCTTC.

The chain uses TRBV10-1 and TRBJ1-3; 12 bases map to TRBD1. The CDR3 is 15 residues long. The ends lost 6 bases at V and 6 bases at J; junction bases unmatched: 6. Germline-derived CDR1 and CDR2 are WNHNN and SYGVQD (reference sequence). CDR3 amino acids: CASSPGTGGKNTIYF. For the CDR3, the DNA is TGCGCCAGCAGCCCCGGGACAGGGGGCAAAAACACCATATATTTT.

The chain is built from TRBV4-1 and TRBJ2-2, with TRBD2 matching over 12 bases. The ends lost 0 bases at V and 6 bases at J; junction bases unmatched: 11. CDR1 is MGHRA, CDR2 YSYEKL, per germline. The CDR3 covers 19 residues. The CDR3 loop reads CASSQDASGRALGAGELFF. The CDR3 DNA reads TGCGCCAGCAGCCAAGATGCTAGCGGGAGGGCCCTCGGGGCCGGGGAGCTGTTTTTT.

This chain connects TRBV7-6 to TRBJ2-2; TRBD2 matches 12 bases. The germline CDR1 and CDR2 sequences are SGHVS and FNYEAQ. Trimming removed 0 bases from V and 4 bases from J; junction bases left unmatched: 12. The CDR3 loop spans 20 amino acids. CDR3 nucleotides: TGTGCCAGCAGCTTAGCGCTCGGGCTAGCGGGAGGGCCGGGCACCGGGGAGCTGTTTTTT. This encodes CASSLALGLAGGPGTGELFF.

The chain combines TRBV5-6 with TRBJ1-6; 7 positions agree with TRBD1. Germline values: CDR1 SGHDT, CDR2 YYEEEE. The V and J ends lost 2 bases and 10 bases, in that order; junction bases with no gene match: 6. This CDR3 has 14 residues. In DNA, the CDR3 is TGTGCCAGCAGCTTCGGAGACAGGGACTCACCCCTCCACTTT. Encoded protein: CASSFGDRDSPLHF.

The CDR3 DNA reads as TGTGCCAGCGACGACGGGACCTACGAGCAGTACTTC. It specifies CASDDGTYEQYF. This chain uses TRBV6-5 with TRBJ2-7; TRBD2 is a possible D gene (5 bases). Trimming removed 8 bases at V and 2 bases at J, with 10 bases between. The CDR3 is made up of 12 amino acids. CDR1 is MNHEY and CDR2 is SVGAGI in the germline V gene.

The chain combines TRBV7-8 with TRBJ2-6, with 11 bases fitting TRBD1. V trimming: 3 bases; J trimming: 4 bases; junction bases outside the gene matches: 2. Germline V gives CDR1 SGHVS, CDR2 FQNEAQ. The CDR3 covers 16 residues. The chain's CDR3 is CASSLDRGRGANVLTF. In DNA, the CDR3 is TGTGCCAGCAGCTTGGACAGGGGGCGGGGGGCCAACGTCCTGACTTTC.